This TCR beta chain was captured by sequencing in a study of T cells in Graves' hyperthyroidism and ophthalmopathy. Study-level background: Blood from the periphery was taken at initial diagnosis, before any treatment.

TCR beta CDR3 region amplification was performed from RNA transcripts. HTBI primers were the set used in a first-round RT-PCR of the TCR CDR3. TCRdb passed the multiplex PCR reads through MiXCR, listing each CDR3 protein once. Here the sample spans over 200,000 distinct CDR3 sequences, roughly 15% being singletons. This clonotype was detected ten times or more. V was shortened by 1 base and J by 4 bases, with 9 bases between the two germline ends. The germline CDR1 and CDR2 sequences are SGHTS and YDEGEE. The CDR3 runs 14 residues. Researchers barred patients who had uncontrolled infection, other autoimmune disease, pregnancy or lactation. The source of the PBMCs was 9.5 to 10 ml of fresh peripheral blood.

This sequence was found in a woman aged 40 to 50 with Graves' hyperthyroidism that later progressed to Graves' ophthalmopathy. Sequencing was performed on blood. The chain is built from TRBV5-8 and TRBJ1-3, with TRBD1 as a possible D gene (6 bases). The CDR3 nucleotides are TGTGCCAGCAGCTTGAGGGGGACAGGAAACACCATATATTTT. Translating gives CASSLRGTGNTIYF.